The rows below give T cell receptor beta chains drawn from one sample of a study of preoperative IRX-2 immunotherapy in early breast cancer. Clones were read by immunoSEQ multiplex PCR, and TCRdb kept only the in-frame ones, dropping some. The repertoire holds approximately 96,000 clones, 70% to 90% seen once, with approximately 2% in the top ten. The sample was tumor tissue, taken after IRX-2 immunotherapy. The source is a human donor with breast cancer. Each CDR3 is given with its conserved first and last residue. D genes are given only for firm matches. Not all rows give a size; the values are once, few, many and, for expanded clones, a class.

d_call: TRBD1; cdr3_length: 16; clone_size: .; j_call: TRBJ2-7; v_call: TRBV23-1; cdr3_nt: TGCGCCAGCAGCGGGGAACAGGGGCGAAGCTCCTACGAGCAGTACTTC; cdr3_aa: CASSGEQGRSSYEQYF
d_call: TRBD1; cdr3_length: 15; clone_size: .; j_call: TRBJ2-1; v_call: TRBV19; cdr3_nt: TGTGCCAGTAGTATAGAACAGGGGGCCTACAATGAGCAGTTCTTC; cdr3_aa: CASSIEQGAYNEQFF
d_call: TRBD2; cdr3_length: 15; clone_size: once; j_call: TRBJ2-1; v_call: TRBV5-1; cdr3_nt: TGCGCCAGCAGCACGGCGGGAGGGCCAGCTAATGAGCAGTTCTTC; cdr3_aa: CASSTAGGPANEQFF
d_call: TRBD2; cdr3_length: 19; clone_size: .; j_call: TRBJ2-3; v_call: TRBV19; cdr3_nt: TGTGCCAGTAGTATCAGTTTCCTAGCGGGGGGCCAACCCACAGATACGCAGTATTTT; cdr3_aa: CASSISFLAGGQPTDTQYF
d_call: TRBD1; cdr3_length: 15; clone_size: few; j_call: TRBJ1-2; v_call: TRBV10-2; cdr3_nt: TGCGCCAGCACTGGAACTCTGGGACAGGAACATGGCTACACCTTC; cdr3_aa: CASTGTLGQEHGYTF
d_call: .; cdr3_length: 13; clone_size: few; j_call: TRBJ2-5; v_call: TRBV6-8; cdr3_nt: TGTGCCAGCAGTGGGGAGTTCCAAGAGACCCAGTACTTC; cdr3_aa: CASSGEFQETQYF
d_call: .; cdr3_length: 15; clone_size: .; j_call: TRBJ1-2; v_call: TRBV6-1; cdr3_nt: TGTGCCAGCAGTGAAGCTGCGACGGCCTACTATGGCTACACCTTC; cdr3_aa: CASSEAATAYYGYTF
d_call: TRBD1; cdr3_length: 16; clone_size: .; j_call: TRBJ1-6; v_call: TRBV19; cdr3_nt: TGTGCCAGTAGTATCCCCGACAGGGGGTCCGCTTCACCCCTCCACTTT; cdr3_aa: CASSIPDRGSASPLHF
d_call: TRBD1; cdr3_length: 16; clone_size: .; j_call: TRBJ2-1; v_call: TRBV5-1; cdr3_nt: TGCGCCAGCAGCTTGGGACAGGGTGGTGGTCAGAATGAGCAGTTCTTC; cdr3_aa: CASSLGQGGGQNEQFF
d_call: .; cdr3_length: 16; clone_size: .; j_call: TRBJ1-5; v_call: TRBV15; cdr3_nt: TGTGCCACCCAAGCGCGGGACTATGGGGGGGATCAGCCCCAGCATTTT; cdr3_aa: CATQARDYGGDQPQHF
d_call: TRBD1; cdr3_length: 14; clone_size: .; j_call: TRBJ2-2; v_call: TRBV28; cdr3_nt: TGTGCCAGCGGGACCGGGACAGGGGCCGGGGAGCTGTTTTTT; cdr3_aa: CASGTGTGAGELFF
d_call: TRBD2; cdr3_length: 15; clone_size: .; j_call: TRBJ2-7; v_call: TRBV28; cdr3_nt: TGTGCCAGCAGTGAACTAGCGGGAGGTAATCACGAGCAGTACTTC; cdr3_aa: CASSELAGGNHEQYF
d_call: .; cdr3_length: 16; clone_size: .; j_call: TRBJ1-4; v_call: TRBV5-1; cdr3_nt: TGCGCCAGCAGCTTGGCGGACTGGAATGGGGATGAAAAACTGTTTTTT; cdr3_aa: CASSLADWNGDEKLFF
d_call: .; cdr3_length: 15; clone_size: .; j_call: TRBJ1-2; v_call: TRBV18; cdr3_nt: TGTGCCAGCTCACCCTCGGACACATTCCGGGGTGGCTACACCTTC; cdr3_aa: CASSPSDTFRGGYTF
d_call: .; cdr3_length: 16; clone_size: .; j_call: TRBJ1-2; v_call: TRBV6-8; cdr3_nt: TGTGCCAGCAGTAAGGGGCAGGGGAGAACTAACTATGGCTACACCTTC; cdr3_aa: CASSKGQGRTNYGYTF
d_call: .; cdr3_length: 17; clone_size: .; j_call: TRBJ1-4; v_call: TRBV5-1; cdr3_nt: TGCGCCAGCAGCTTGAAGGAGGTTTCTGGAACTAATGAAAAACTGTTTTTT; cdr3_aa: CASSLKEVSGTNEKLFF
d_call: TRBD1; cdr3_length: 15; clone_size: once; j_call: TRBJ1-4; v_call: TRBV28; cdr3_nt: TGTGCCAGCAGTTTCGGACAGGGCTATAATGAAAAACTGTTTTTT; cdr3_aa: CASSFGQGYNEKLFF
d_call: .; cdr3_length: 13; clone_size: .; j_call: TRBJ1-5; v_call: TRBV29-1; cdr3_nt: TGCAGCGTTGGACAGGACAACAATCAGCCCCAGCATTTT; cdr3_aa: CSVGQDNNQPQHF
d_call: .; cdr3_length: 15; clone_size: .; j_call: TRBJ2-3; v_call: TRBV5-1; cdr3_nt: TGCGCCACCACCCGGGACGGAGCCCGCACAGATACGCAGTATTTT; cdr3_aa: CATTRDGARTDTQYF
d_call: TRBD2; cdr3_length: 15; clone_size: .; j_call: TRBJ2-2; v_call: TRBV7-8; cdr3_nt: TGTGCCAGCAGCTTATTCGCGGGAGGTACCGGGGAGCTGTTTTTT; cdr3_aa: CASSLFAGGTGELFF
d_call: TRBD1; cdr3_length: 15; clone_size: .; j_call: TRBJ2-5; v_call: TRBV5-1; cdr3_nt: TGCGCCAGCAGCCCCCGACAGGGAAACCAAGAGACCCAGTACTTC; cdr3_aa: CASSPRQGNQETQYF
d_call: .; cdr3_length: 14; clone_size: .; j_call: TRBJ2-7; v_call: TRBV10-2; cdr3_nt: TGCGCCAGCAGTGAGTCGCTGTTGAACTACGAGCAGTACTTC; cdr3_aa: CASSESLLNYEQYF
d_call: .; cdr3_length: 12; clone_size: .; j_call: TRBJ1-1; v_call: TRBV30; cdr3_nt: TGTGCCTCCGAGTACAAGATTGGTGAAGCTTTCTTT; cdr3_aa: CASEYKIGEAFF
d_call: .; cdr3_length: 14; clone_size: .; j_call: TRBJ2-3; v_call: TRBV30; cdr3_nt: TGTGCCTGGAGTCGATGGCTATCGACAGATACGCAGTATTTT; cdr3_aa: CAWSRWLSTDTQYF
d_call: TRBD1; cdr3_length: 15; clone_size: many; j_call: TRBJ1-2; v_call: TRBV6-8; cdr3_nt: TGTGCCAGCAGTCGGGACAGCGGGCAAGGGCTTGGCTACACCTTC; cdr3_aa: CASSRDSGQGLGYTF
d_call: TRBD1; cdr3_length: 15; clone_size: .; j_call: TRBJ2-1; v_call: TRBV28; cdr3_nt: TGTGCCAGCAGTTCCCCGGGACAGGGCTTAGATGAGCAGTTCTTC; cdr3_aa: CASSSPGQGLDEQFF
d_call: .; cdr3_length: 16; clone_size: .; j_call: TRBJ2-4; v_call: TRBV18; cdr3_nt: TGTGCCAGCTCACCACCCCGGCAGGCCACCAAAAACATTCAGTACTTC; cdr3_aa: CASSPPRQATKNIQYF
d_call: TRBD1; cdr3_length: 17; clone_size: .; j_call: TRBJ1-6; v_call: TRBV18; cdr3_nt: TGTGCCAGCTCACCACTTCCTGGACAGGGATTCAATTCACCCCTCCACTTT; cdr3_aa: CASSPLPGQGFNSPLHF